Reported below is one T cell receptor beta chain. Its antigen is as yet unknown. This sample is drawn from a study of beta chain features in type 1 diabetes. The study's findings and limits: cDNA sequencing could over-represent cells with high TCR expression. Moderate yet significant TCRB CDR3 shortening was seen in Type 1 diabetes patients in all four CD4+ subsets.

Germline values: CDR1 SGHRS, CDR2 YFSETQ. V gave up 2 bases and J gave up 2 bases; unmatched junction bases: 6. The CDR3 length is 15 residues. Every isolated RNA sample was fully reverse transcribed, so sequencing captured expressed TCRB transcripts. Clones were read by immunoSEQ multiplex PCR, and TCRdb kept only the in-frame ones, dropping some. The sample carries about 660,000 clones, over 12% recorded once. This clonotype originated in a man between 18 and 29 years old with type 1 diabetes. Material: naive CD4+ T cells from blood. The chain has TRBV5-1 and TRBJ2-5; 7 bases agree with TRBD2. The CDR3 sequence: CASSFMGLQQETQYF. CDR3 DNA: TGCGCCAGCAGCTTCATGGGACTACAGCAAGAGACCCAGTACTTC.